The 19 T cell receptor beta chains given below trace back to one sample, sequenced in a study of shared T cell receptors in the human thymus. Some clones are missing from TCRdb's copy, which holds only in-frame ones; the method was immunoSEQ multiplex PCR. The sample yields some 660,000 clones, approximately 87% seen once. These data were also filed under a second study, of human thymus T cells.

The sample consisted of thymocytes. These receptor sequences come from a boy in the first two years of life with a congenital heart defect.

The chain carries TRBV25-1 and TRBJ1-6; no clear D. V was clipped by 11 bases and J by 6 bases, with 11 bases between them. This CDR3 region has 12 residues. Germline V lookup: CDR1 MGHDK, CDR2 SYGVNS. Written as DNA, the CDR3 is TGTGCCGTCGAGGAGCGTAATTCACCCCTCCACTTT. This encodes CAVEERNSPLHF.

The chain is built from TRBV5-6 and TRBJ1-1; tentatively, D is TRBD1 (6 bases). This CDR3 comprises 13 residues. Trimming pared 4 bases from V and 5 bases from J, leaving 12 bases between. Germline lookup yields CDR1 SGHDT and CDR2 YYEEEE. DNA of the CDR3: TGTGCCAGCAGCCGCGAAACAGGGACTGAAGCTTTCTTT. It encodes CASSRETGTEAFF.

The V gene is TRBV28, the J gene TRBJ2-3, with 9 positions matching TRBD2. The CDR3 loop spans 15 amino acids. The ends lost 6 bases at V and 2 bases at J; junction bases unmatched: 6. CDR1 and CDR2 (germline): MDHEN, SYDVKM. The CDR3 coding sequence is TGTGCCAGCAGCCCTAGCGGGGCCTCCACAGATACGCAGTATTTT. Protein: CASSPSGASTDTQYF.

V and J are TRBV10-1 and TRBJ1-6; the D gene is possibly TRBD1 (5 bases). V was shortened by 6 bases and J by 8 bases, with 17 bases between the two germline ends. The length of the CDR3 is 15 residues. Germline V lookup: CDR1 WNHNN, CDR2 SYGVQD (reference sequence). The CDR3 here is CASRGPSQDHSPLHF. The CDR3 nucleotides read TGCGCCAGCAGGGGGCCAAGTCAGGACCATTCACCCCTCCACTTT.

The V gene is TRBV5-1, the J gene TRBJ2-7, with 7 bases fitting TRBD2. In germline, CDR1 is SGHRS, CDR2 YFSETQ. The CDR3 has 14 amino acids. Losses at the gene ends were 5 bases for V and 5 bases for J; bases not matched to a gene: 10. Written as DNA, the CDR3 is TGCGCCAGCAGGAGTAGCGGGCCGAGCCACGAGCAGTACTTC. Its protein product is CASRSSGPSHEQYF.

J is TRBJ1-1 and V is TRBV28, with 9 bases matching TRBD1. Per germline, CDR1 MDHEN and CDR2 SYDVKM. V lost 1 base to trimming and J lost 4 bases; unmatched junction nucleotides: 7. This CDR3 spans 16 amino acids. The CDR3 DNA follows: TGTGCCAGCAGTTTATTCCAAGGACAGGGGTTCACTGAAGCTTTCTTT. Translation: CASSLFQGQGFTEAFF.

The rearrangement links TRBV4-2 to TRBJ2-5; D is ambiguous. The CDR3 has 16 residues. Per germline, CDR1 LGHNA and CDR2 YNFKEQ. Trimming took 0 bases from V and 0 from J, leaving 11 bases between them. The CDR3 DNA reads as TGTGCCAGCAGCCAAGATGAGGCCTCCTACCAAGAGACCCAGTACTTC. Translated, it gives CASSQDEASYQETQYF.

This chain connects TRBV25-1 to TRBJ2-5; 7 nucleotides align to TRBD2. The assigned J gene may be wrong: the sequence end matches TRBJ2-7 better. Germline CDR1 reads MGHDK; CDR2 reads SYGVNS. This CDR3 region has 16 residues. The CDR3: CASSEILGTNSYEQYF. CDR3 sequence (DNA): TGTGCCAGCAGTGAAATATTGGGGACTAATTCGTACGAGCAGTACTTC.

CDR3 sequence reads: CASSVGTGNEKLFF. The CDR3 DNA follows: TGTGCCAGCAGCGTTGGGACAGGAAATGAAAAACTGTTTTTT. This chain uses TRBV9 with TRBJ1-4, with 8 bases aligning to TRBD1. This CDR3 spans 14 amino acids. Trimming cost V 2 bases and J 5 bases; bases outside gene matches: 2. Looked up from germline, CDR1 is SGDLS and CDR2 is YYNGEE.

V gene TRBV5-6 combines with J gene TRBJ2-7, with a tentative D call TRBD1 (5 bases). Per germline, CDR1 SGHDT and CDR2 YYEEEE. This CDR3 contains 13 residues. V lost 3 bases to trimming and J lost 2 bases, with 9 bases between them. The CDR3 sequence is CASSCDSTYEQYF. In DNA form, the CDR3 reads TGTGCCAGCAGCTGCGACAGTACCTACGAGCAGTACTTC.

The chain recombines TRBV28 with TRBJ2-7, with 11 bases fitting TRBD2. The junction had 9 bases not matched to a gene; V was cut back by 3 bases and J by 5 bases. The length of the CDR3 is 16 residues. CDR1 is MDHEN, CDR2 SYDVKM, per germline. The CDR3 DNA reads TGTGCCAGCAGTTTTCTTACTAGCGGGAGTTGGGACGAGCAGTACTTC. Encoded protein: CASSFLTSGSWDEQYF.

This clone appeared a single time. This chain links TRBV6-6 with TRBJ2-3; tentatively, D is TRBD1 (5 bases). V dropped 6 bases and J dropped 5 bases, with 15 bases sitting between them. Per the germline V gene, CDR1 is MNHNY and CDR2 is SVGAGI (reference sequence). The CDR3 has 14 residues. The CDR3 loop reads CASSPRQRQDTQYF. CDR3 nucleotides: TGTGCCAGCAGCCCCAGACAGAGGCAAGATACGCAGTATTTT.

This chain joins TRBV7-9 and TRBJ1-5, with TRBD1 as a possible D gene (6 bases). Trimming shortened V by 6 bases and J by 7 bases, and 13 bases separated the two germline ends. This CDR3 region has 13 residues. Germline lookup yields CDR1 SEHNR and CDR2 FQNEAQ (reference sequence). The CDR3 sequence is CASSTKGDQPQHF. The CDR3 DNA follows: TGTGCCAGCAGTACAAAGGGGGACCAGCCCCAGCATTTT.

This sequence joins TRBV2 and TRBJ1-1; D ambiguous. This CDR3 spans 12 amino acids. V shed 5 bases and J shed 6 bases, with 10 bases lying between them. The germline CDR1 and CDR2 sequences are SNHLY and FYNNEI. CDR3 bases: TGTGCCAGCAGTCTCCGCCGCGCTGAAGCTTTCTTT. Its protein product is CASSLRRAEAFF.

The chain couples TRBV23-1 to TRBJ1-2; 10 positions match TRBD1. TRBV23-1 is placed among ORFs of uncertain function. The CDR3 consists of 16 residues. The V gene end was trimmed by 0 bases and the J gene end by 8 bases; junction bases not matched to a gene: 9. CDR3 in DNA: TGCGCCAGCAGTCAATCGACTCCGACAGGGGGCCAGGGCTACACCTTC. Protein: CASSQSTPTGGQGYTF.

This chain connects TRBV4-3 to TRBJ1-2; TRBD1 might be the D (5 bases). This CDR3 contains 17 residues. Trimming shortened V by 4 bases and J by 0 bases, and 18 bases separated the two germline ends. CDR1 and CDR2 from the germline V gene are LGHNA and YSLEER. The DNA for the CDR3 is TGCGCCAGCAGCCTACTCCGCCAGGGCCCCTCTAACTATGGCTACACCTTC. Translation gives CASSLLRQGPSNYGYTF.

This chain connects TRBV28 to TRBJ1-5; weak D call: TRBD1 (6 bases). Trimming pared 6 bases from V and 0 bases from J, leaving 12 bases between. The length of the CDR3 is 15 residues. Looked up from germline, CDR1 is MDHEN and CDR2 is SYDVKM. The CDR3 loop reads CASRMTGYSNQPQHF. DNA for the CDR3: TGTGCCAGCAGGATGACAGGTTATAGCAATCAGCCCCAGCATTTT.

The sample holds one count of this clone. This sequence joins TRBV11-1 and TRBJ2-5; D may be TRBD2 (5 bases). The length of the CDR3 is 17 residues. Per germline, CDR1 SGHAT and CDR2 FQDESV (reference sequence). V lost 1 base and J 4 bases, leaving 19 bases between the germline ends. This CDR3 is CASSLGGRGYYAETQYF. The CDR3 bases are TGTGCCAGCAGCTTAGGAGGACGGGGTTATTACGCAGAGACCCAGTACTTC.

The rearrangement uses TRBV5-1 and TRBJ1-1; D perhaps matches TRBD1 (5 bases). The CDR3 consists of 14 residues. Germline V gene data show CDR1 as SGHRS and CDR2 as YFSETQ. The germline V and J ends were trimmed by 0 bases and 1 base, with 7 bases remaining between them. CDR3 sequence reads: CASSLAGQNTEAFF. Written as DNA, the CDR3 is TGCGCCAGCAGCTTGGCCGGACAGAACACTGAAGCTTTCTTT. Variable domain in full (rest from reference TRBV5-1 and TRBJ1-1): KAGVTQTPRYLIKTRGQQVTLSCSPISGHRSVSWYQQTPGQGLQFLFEYFSETQRNKGNFPGRFSGRQFSNSRSEMNVSTLELGDSALYLCASSLAGQNTEAFFGQGTRLTVV.